The rows below give T cell receptor beta chains drawn from one sample of a study of breast tumors, draining lymph nodes, adjacent tissues. TCRdb re-called the multiplex PCR reads with MiXCR, one entry per CDR3 protein. The sample lists 150,000 to 200,000 distinct CDR3 sequences, around a third occurring once. Sequencing used axillary lymph node tissue. These TCRs come from a female donor with breast cancer. Some clones in this sample may be carry-over from other donors' samples. Each CDR3 is given with its conserved first and last residue. Fields, in order: clone size, V gene, D gene, J gene, CDR3 DNA, CDR3 protein. D genes are given only for firm matches. The size entry is marked missing in some rows and otherwise reads once, few, many or a size class.

>.|TRBV6-6|.|TRBJ2-7
TGTGCCAGCACCCAACGGGGCGGCACCCTTGCTGAGCAGTACTTC
CASTQRGGTLAEQYF
>many|TRBV7-9|TRBD1|TRBJ2-7
TGTGCCAGCAGCCTGGGACAGCTCTACGAGCAGTACTTC
CASSLGQLYEQYF
>many|TRBV18|.|TRBJ2-7
TGTGCCAGCTCAGGGGGACCCTCCATCGAGCAGTACTTC
CASSGGPSIEQYF
>many|TRBV2|.|TRBJ2-4
TGTGCCAGCAGGGCATCCGGGACAAGCTTAGCCAAAAACATTCAGTACTTC
CASRASGTSLAKNIQYF
>many|TRBV4-3|.|TRBJ2-7
TGCGCCAGCAGCCAAGTGCTGGGGATCTCCTACGAGCAGTACTTC
CASSQVLGISYEQYF
>.|TRBV7-6|.|TRBJ2-5
TGTGCCAGCAGCTTCCTTGTGGGAGGCCAGTACTTC
CASSFLVGGQYF
>many|TRBV2|TRBD2|TRBJ2-5
TGTGCCAGCAGTGATAATTTAGCGGGGGCCAGGACCCAGTACTTC
CASSDNLAGARTQYF
>many|TRBV28|.|TRBJ1-2
TGTGCCAGCAGTGAAGGGCTCGGCTACACCTTC
CASSEGLGYTF
>.|TRBV7-9|TRBD2|TRBJ2-5
TGTGCCAGCAGCCAAACGAGCTCCGGGACTAGCGGGAGAGGGGAGACCCAGTACTTC
CASSQTSSGTSGRGETQYF
>many|TRBV11-2|.|TRBJ2-5
TGTGCCAGCAGCTTTACAGGGACAGAGACCCAGTACTTC
CASSFTGTETQYF
>many|TRBV15|.|TRBJ2-5
TGTGCCACCAGCAGAGAAACGGGAGTAACCGAGACCCAGTACTTC
CATSRETGVTETQYF
>many|TRBV18|.|TRBJ2-7
TGTGCCAGCTCACGGGATCACGTAGGGAGGTCAAACGAGCAGTACTTC
CASSRDHVGRSNEQYF
>.|TRBV6-6|.|TRBJ1-3
TGTGCCAGCAGTTCCGATACACCCGGTGCTTTCGGAAACACCATATATTTT
CASSSDTPGAFGNTIYF
>.|TRBV10-1|.|TRBJ1-4
TGCGCCAGCAGTGACGGTGGGGGTGTTGAAAAACTGTTTTTT
CASSDGGGVEKLFF
>many|TRBV5-4|.|TRBJ1-3
TGTGCCAGCAGCTTGGGAGTTTCCTCTGGAAACACCATATATTTT
CASSLGVSSGNTIYF
>many|TRBV20-1|.|TRBJ2-7
TGCAGTGCTAGGGGTGCCGAGAGCGCCGTGACCTACGAGCAGTACTTC
CSARGAESAVTYEQYF
>many|TRBV12-5|.|TRBJ2-1
TGTGCTAGTCGTATGGACCCTTACAATGAGCAGTTCTTC
CASRMDPYNEQFF
>many|TRBV18|TRBD1|TRBJ1-6
TGTGCCAGCTCACCGACAGGGACGGATAATTCACCCCTCCACTTT
CASSPTGTDNSPLHF
>.|TRBV5-4|.|TRBJ2-5
TGTGCCAGCAGCTCCGGGACACACCAAGAGGCCCAGTACTTC
CASSSGTHQEAQYF
>many|TRBV12-3/TRBV12-4|.|TRBJ2-1
TGTGCCAGCAGCCGAAGCGGGCGCGCCCAACTTGAGCAGTTCTTC
CASSRSGRAQLEQFF
>.|TRBV7-9|TRBD2|TRBJ2-5
TGTGCCAGCAGCCCGGGGGGGGGGAGGGAGACCCAGTACTTC
CASSPGGGRETQYF
>.|TRBV20-1|TRBD2|TRBJ2-5
TGCAGTGCCACGAGGACTAGCGGGGGGGCCAAAGAGACCCAGTACTTC
CSATRTSGGAKETQYF
>many|TRBV20-1|.|TRBJ2-7
TGCAGTGCTAGACAACAGGGTGTCGACGAGCAGTACTTC
CSARQQGVDEQYF
>many|TRBV2|.|TRBJ2-5
TGTGCCAGCAGAAGGAGGGCCTCGGGAGAGACCCAGTACTTC
CASRRRASGETQYF
>many|TRBV28|.|TRBJ2-7
TGTGCCAGCATGTACTCTGGCAGGTCCGAGTTCAAGTACTTC
CASMYSGRSEFKYF
>many|TRBV27|TRBD1|TRBJ2-7
TGTGCCAGCTCGACAGGGGGCCCGGTTGAGCAGTACTTC
CASSTGGPVEQYF
>many|TRBV5-8|.|TRBJ2-7
TGTGCCAGCAGCGATATAGCTGGCGAGCAGTACTTC
CASSDIAGEQYF
>.|TRBV29-1|.|TRBJ1-2
TGCAGCGTTGAAGACCCCACTAACTATGGCTACACCTTC
CSVEDPTNYGYTF
>.|TRBV14|.|TRBJ1-1
TGTGCCAGCAGCCAAAGTGGGGTGGGTACTGAAGCTTTCTTT
CASSQSGVGTEAFF
>many|TRBV9|.|TRBJ2-1
TGTGCCAGCAGCTTGGACAGCGTCTCCTACAATGAGCAGTTCTTC
CASSLDSVSYNEQFF
>many|TRBV27|.|TRBJ1-6
TGTGCCAGCAGCGAGGTAGCGGGGTATAATTCACCCCTCCACTTT
CASSEVAGYNSPLHF
>many|TRBV10-3|TRBD2|TRBJ2-3
TGTGCCATCAGATCGGGACTAGCGGGAGTAGATACGCAGTATTTT
CAIRSGLAGVDTQYF
>many|TRBV14|.|TRBJ2-7
TGTGCCAGCAGCCAAGCCCATTACGAGCAGTACTTC
CASSQAHYEQYF
>many|TRBV20-1|.|TRBJ2-3
TGCAGTGCTAGTTGGCTTCAAATCACAGATACGCAGTATTTT
CSASWLQITDTQYF
>many|TRBV3-1|.|TRBJ2-3
TGTGCCAGCAGCCAGGCCACGAGAGGGGGTTCCTTCACAGATACGCAGTATTTT
CASSQATRGGSFTDTQYF
>many|TRBV5-4|.|TRBJ2-5
TGTGCCAGCAGCTTCGGGTCCACAGGGCGGGAGACCCAGTACTTC
CASSFGSTGRETQYF
>.|TRBV11-3|.|TRBJ2-3
TGTGCCGGCAGCTTGGGACGGGCAGATACGCAGTATTTT
CAGSLGRADTQYF
>many|TRBV12-3/TRBV12-4|.|TRBJ2-7
TGTGCCAGCAGTTTGACTCCGTCCTACGAGCAGTACTTC
CASSLTPSYEQYF
>many|TRBV3-1|.|TRBJ2-1
TGTGCCAGCAGCCCGGGACTGGGGGGAGAGGGAGGCTCCTACAATGAGCAGTTCTTC
CASSPGLGGEGGSYNEQFF
>many|TRBV6-5|TRBD2|TRBJ2-7
TGTGCCAGGAAGCGGGAGGGCCGATACGAGCAGTACTTC
CARKREGRYEQYF
>.|TRBV19|TRBD1|TRBJ2-7
TGTGCCAGTAGTATAGCTCTCACCGGGACAGGGCCCTACGAGCAGTACTTC
CASSIALTGTGPYEQYF
>.|TRBV20-1|TRBD2|TRBJ2-7
TGCGGTGCTAGAGGACTAGCGTACGAGCAGTACTTC
CGARGLAYEQYF
>.|TRBV20-1|TRBD1|TRBJ2-1
TGCAGTGCCCCGGGACAGGGGGCGTCAGATACGCAGTTCTTC
CSAPGQGASDTQFF
>many|TRBV7-2|.|TRBJ2-5
TGTGCCAGCAGCCAGGGGACGGGAGTTGCGGAGACCCAGTACTTC
CASSQGTGVAETQYF
>many|TRBV5-8|.|TRBJ1-4
TGTGCCAGCAGCTACGGGTCTGAAAAACTGTTTTTT
CASSYGSEKLFF
>many|TRBV20-1|TRBD1|TRBJ2-7
TGCAGTGTCGACAGGGGCGGGGTCCTCGAGCAGTACTTC
CSVDRGGVLEQYF
>once|TRBV5-1|TRBD2|TRBJ2-2
TGCGCCAGCAGCACTGCCAGGACTAGCGGGGCGAGCACCGGGGAGCTGTTTTTT
CASSTARTSGASTGELFF